This T cell receptor beta chain was captured by sequencing in a study of tumor-infiltrating lymphocytes in primary liver carcinoma. Whole-study context: Recorded tumor stage was T1-T3 N0M0, with diameters of roughly 4 to 11 cm.

DNA and RNA were both co-extracted from around 20-30 mg of bulk tissue that had not been sorted. Subjects presented with primary liver carcinoma managed by surgical resection. There were only treatment-naive patients, all with chronic HBV infection. Researchers generated TCR beta cDNA from about 0.5 ug of total RNA, relying on a constant-region primer. Libraries for TCR beta were built through three nested multiplex PCR rounds, which together made up a slightly modified ARM-PCR procedure. Researchers ran the first two PCR rounds for roughly 10 cycles each with TRBV1-TRBV30 forward primers and a C-beta reverse primer. MiXCR, applied by TCRdb to the multiplex PCR reads, yields one record per CDR3 protein. The sample lists approximately 53,000 distinct CDR3 sequences, 65% to 85% occurring once. The CDR3 has 15 amino acids. V lost 4 bases and J lost 12, with 25 bases in between. CDR1 is SGHKS and CDR2 is YYEKEE in the germline V gene (reference sequence).

V gene TRBV5-5 combines with J gene TRBJ1-1; the D is unclear. The sequencing input was liver tumor tissue from sampling region 5. Subset in this sample: tumor region T5, tumor centre. The sequence came from a man in his forties or fifties with primary liver carcinoma and hepatitis B virus infection. The DNA of the CDR3 is TGTGCCAGCAGCCATGAGGGTAAGCGGTACACTGGAACTTTCTTT. Protein product: CASSHEGKRYTGTFF. Looking up the rest from reference TRBV5-5 and TRBJ1-1 gives the full variable domain: DAGVTQSPTHLIKTRGQQVTLRCSPISGHKSVSWYQQVLGQGPQFIFQYYEKEERGRGNFPDRFSARQFPNYSSELNVNALLLGDSALYLCASSHEGKRYTGTFFGQGTRLTVV.